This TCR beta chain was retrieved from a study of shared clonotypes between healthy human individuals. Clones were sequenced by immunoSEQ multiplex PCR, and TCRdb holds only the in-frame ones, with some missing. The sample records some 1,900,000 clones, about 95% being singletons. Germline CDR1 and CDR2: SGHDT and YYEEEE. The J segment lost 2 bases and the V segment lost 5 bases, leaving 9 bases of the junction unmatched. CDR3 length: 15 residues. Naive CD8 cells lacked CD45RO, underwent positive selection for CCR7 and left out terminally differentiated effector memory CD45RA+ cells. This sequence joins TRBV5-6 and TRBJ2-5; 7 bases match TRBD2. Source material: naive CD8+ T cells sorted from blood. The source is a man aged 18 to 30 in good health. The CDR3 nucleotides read TGTGCCAGCAGACTGTGGGGGGGTGATCAAGAGACCCAGTACTTC. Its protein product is CASRLWGGDQETQYF.